Below, 28 T cell receptor beta chains from the same sample are listed, as sequenced in a study of T cell responses to AZD1222 COVID-19 vaccine. Sequencing was performed with immunoSEQ multiplex PCR; in TCRdb, only in-frame clones are kept and a portion is missing. In the table there are 130,000 to 150,000 clones, 85% to 95% of which are singletons. Specimen: peripheral blood, collected on day 0 of AZD1222 vaccination. All receptors derive from an adult in good health.

There are a few counts of this clone. The chain is built from TRBV3-1 (or the pseudogene TRBV3-2) and TRBJ1-1; D is unresolved. There are 12 residues in the CDR3. Germline assignment: CDR1 LGHDT and CDR2 YNNKEL (reference sequence). Trimming took off 3 bases at V and 10 bases at J, with 12 bases between the two ends. The CDR3 reads CASSQAPGVAFF. Here the CDR3 DNA reads TGTGCCAGCAGCCAGGCCCCGGGTGTAGCTTTCTTT.

V and J are TRBV19 and TRBJ1-2, with 11 bases lining up with TRBD1. The CDR3 sequence is 14 residues long. The junction had 4 bases not matched to a gene; V was cut back by 4 bases and J by 6 bases. Germline lookup yields CDR1 LNHDA and CDR2 SQIVND (reference sequence). The CDR3, as DNA: TGTGCCAGTAGTAGGGGACAGGGGGAGCATGGCTACACCTTC. Amino acid sequence: CASSRGQGEHGYTF.

This rearrangement joins TRBV5-1 to TRBJ2-3; D ambiguous. This CDR3 is built from 14 residues. Germline V gene lookup returns CDR1 SGHRS and CDR2 YFSETQ. Trimming took off 0 bases at V and 0 bases at J, with 5 bases between the two ends. The CDR3 spells CASSLGRSTDTQYF. DNA of the CDR3: TGCGCCAGCAGCTTGGGACGAAGCACAGATACGCAGTATTTT. Variable domain in full (rest from reference TRBV5-1 and TRBJ2-3): KAGVTQTPRYLIKTRGQQVTLSCSPISGHRSVSWYQQTPGQGLQFLFEYFSETQRNKGNFPGRFSGRQFSNSRSEMNVSTLELGDSALYLCASSLGRSTDTQYFGPGTRLTVL.

The chain employs TRBV12-5 and TRBJ1-1, with 11 positions matching TRBD1. Germline V gives CDR1 LGHNT, CDR2 FRNRAP. Trimming cost V 4 bases and J 4 bases; bases outside gene matches: 5. This CDR3 is 15 amino acids long. DNA for the CDR3: TGTGCTAGTGGTTGGACAGGGGGCGAAGGCACTGAAGCTTTCTTT. Its protein product is CASGWTGGEGTEAFF.

CDR3 residues: CASSPPWGGGGNTIYF. The CDR3 DNA reads as TGTGCCAGCAGCCCTCCTTGGGGGGGCGGTGGAAACACCATATATTTT. The chain is built from TRBV7-9 and TRBJ1-3; maybe TRBD1 (6 bases). Trimming took 5 bases from V and 3 from J, leaving 17 bases between them. This CDR3 has 16 residues. Germline V gene lookup returns CDR1 SEHNR and CDR2 FQNEAQ (reference sequence).

The rearrangement uses TRBV2 and TRBJ2-5; 7 nucleotides align to TRBD1. Germline V gives CDR1 SNHLY, CDR2 FYNNEI. CDR3 length: 15 residues. V was clipped by 3 bases and J by 2 bases; unmatched bases: 6. Here the CDR3 DNA reads TGTGCCAGCAGTGAGAACAGGGGTAGTCAAGAGACCCAGTACTTC. This codes for CASSENRGSQETQYF.

This chain connects TRBV18 to TRBJ1-5, with 7 bases fitting TRBD1. Germline V gene data show CDR1 as KGHSH and CDR2 as LQKENI. V was pared by 2 bases and J by 5 bases, with 6 bases of the junction left unmatched. The CDR3 contains 15 residues. The CDR3 loop is CASSPRQGVYQPQHF. CDR3 coding DNA: TGTGCCAGCTCACCAAGGCAGGGGGTTTATCAGCCCCAGCATTTT.

The rearrangement uses TRBV5-1 and TRBJ1-2; 9 nucleotides line up with TRBD1. V lost 0 bases, J lost 0 bases, and 6 bases stayed unmatched. The germline V gene encodes CDR1 SGHRS and CDR2 YFSETQ. The CDR3 totals 17 residues. The CDR3 region is CASSLGDRAYPNYGYTF. As DNA, the CDR3 is TGCGCCAGCAGCTTGGGGGACAGGGCCTACCCTAACTATGGCTACACCTTC.

V usage is TRBV7-8 and J usage is TRBJ1-2, with 8 bases that match TRBD1. V dropped 3 bases and J dropped 4; count of bases not matched to a gene: 7. The CDR3 contains 15 residues. The V gene's germline CDR1 is SGHVS and CDR2 FQNEAQ. CDR3 sequence (DNA): TGTGCCAGCAGCTTTGGGGGGGACAGGTTCTATGGCTACACCTTC. As protein: CASSFGGDRFYGYTF.

The chain links TRBV6-2 or TRBV6-3 to TRBJ2-1, with TRBD2 matching over 10 bases. V dropped 2 bases and J dropped 6; count of bases not matched to a gene: 7. The CDR3 length is 16 residues. Germline-derived CDR1 and CDR2 are MNHEY and SVGEGT. This CDR3 is CASSYGSGRVRNEQFF. The CDR3 DNA is TGTGCCAGCAGTTACGGGAGCGGGAGGGTCCGCAATGAGCAGTTCTTC.

The chain carries TRBV7-9 and TRBJ2-5; unclear D gene. In germline, CDR1 is SEHNR, CDR2 FQNEAQ (reference sequence). Trimming cost V 0 bases and J 5 bases, with 4 bases left between them. CDR3 length: 12 amino acids. For the CDR3, the DNA is TGTGCCAGCAGCTTAGCGGCGGAGACCCAGTACTTC. This gives the protein CASSLAAETQYF.

The chain couples TRBV5-4 to TRBJ2-1; weak D call: TRBD2 (5 bases). V lost 0 bases, J lost 9 bases, and 13 bases lay in between. The CDR3 loop spans 14 amino acids. Germline loops: CDR1 SGHNT, CDR2 YYREEE (reference sequence). The CDR3 reads CASSLERGFGEQFF. CDR3 coding DNA: TGTGCCAGCAGCTTGGAAAGAGGGTTCGGTGAGCAGTTCTTC.

The CDR3 coding sequence is TGTGCCAGTAGTATAGGGGCAGGTCGCTCTGGAAACACCATATATTTT. Its translation is CASSIGAGRSGNTIYF. The V call is TRBV19, the J call TRBJ1-3; D call uncertain. This CDR3 has 16 residues. CDR1 and CDR2 (germline): LNHDA, SQIVND (reference sequence). Trimming cost V 1 base and J 0 bases, with 10 bases left between them.

The chain couples TRBV9 to TRBJ2-5; perhaps TRBD2 as D (5 bases). Looked up from germline, CDR1 is SGDLS and CDR2 is YYNGEE. The CDR3 is 14 residues long. The germline V and J ends were trimmed by 0 bases and 5 bases, with 11 bases remaining between them. The CDR3 sequence is CASSVGGESETQYF. CDR3 in DNA: TGTGCCAGCAGCGTAGGGGGAGAGAGTGAGACCCAGTACTTC.

The DNA for the CDR3 is TGTGCCAGCAGCTTGATCGGGGGCCGGGAGAACACTGAAGCTTTCTTT. Its protein is CASSLIGGRENTEAFF. V gene TRBV5-5 combines with J gene TRBJ1-1, with D possibly matching TRBD1 (6 bases). The V and J ends lost 1 base and 1 base respectively, with 14 bases between them. From germline, CDR1 is SGHKS and CDR2 YYEKEE (reference sequence). This CDR3 has 16 amino acids. Full variable domain (rest looked up from reference TRBV5-5 and TRBJ1-1): DAGVTQSPTHLIKTRGQQVTLRCSPISGHKSVSWYQQVLGQGPQFIFQYYEKEERGRGNFPDRFSARQFPNYSSELNVNALLLGDSALYLCASSLIGGRENTEAFFGQGTRLTVV.

The J gene is TRBJ2-5, the V gene TRBV18; 7 nucleotides line up with TRBD1. The V segment lost 2 bases and the J segment 6 bases; nucleotides outside the gene matches: 9. This CDR3 contains 15 residues. CDR1 KGHSH and CDR2 LQKENI come from the germline V gene. Written as DNA, the CDR3 is TGTGCCAGCTCACCAGAGACAGGGATCTGGAAGACCCAGTACTTC. It specifies CASSPETGIWKTQYF.

This clone showed up just a few times. The chain has TRBV6-6 and TRBJ2-5, with a possible D match to TRBD1 (5 bases). This CDR3 is 13 amino acids long. Deletions cut 5 bases from V and 3 bases from J, with 10 bases between. Germline-derived CDR1 and CDR2 are MNHNY and SVGAGI (reference sequence). Written as DNA, the CDR3 is TGTGCCAGCAGTAGACAGTTTGAAGAGACCCAGTACTTC. Translating it yields CASSRQFEETQYF.

V is TRBV19 and J is TRBJ1-6, with 7 bases that match TRBD1. CDR1 is LNHDA, CDR2 SQIVND, per germline (reference sequence). The CDR3 has 14 amino acids. V lost 8 bases to trimming and J lost 8 bases; unmatched junction nucleotides: 9. DNA of the CDR3: TGTGCCAGTGCAGACAGGGCTTTTGATTCACCCCTCCACTTT. As protein: CASADRAFDSPLHF.

The rearrangement joins TRBV18 to TRBJ1-1, with TRBD1 as a possible D gene (6 bases). The CDR3 sequence is 14 residues long. V lost 5 bases and J 1 base, leaving 11 bases between the germline ends. Germline V gene data show CDR1 as KGHSH and CDR2 as LQKENI. CDR3 sequence (DNA): TGTGCCAGCTCAAACGGACAGCCGAACACTGAAGCTTTCTTT. Translating gives CASSNGQPNTEAFF.

The CDR3 sequence: CASRNQGARAPYF. Written as DNA, the CDR3 is TGTGCCAGCAGGAATCAGGGGGCTAGGGCTCCGTATTTT. This rearrangement joins TRBV12-3 or TRBV12-4 to TRBJ2-3; 8 positions agree with TRBD1. V lost 6 bases and J lost 14; bases outside the gene matches: 13. The CDR3 extends over 13 amino acids.

The V call is TRBV7-2, the J call TRBJ1-2, with 8 bases identical to TRBD1. Trimming removed 2 bases from V and 7 bases from J; junction bases left unmatched: 9. The germline gives CDR1 SGHTA, CDR2 FQGNSA. The CDR3 has 15 residues. The CDR3 DNA reads TGTGCCAGCAGCTTATACGCGGGACAGGCAGGTGGCTACACCTTC. It codes for CASSLYAGQAGGYTF.

The genes are TRBV7-3 and TRBJ1-6; possibly TRBD1 for D (5 bases). The CDR3 runs 18 residues. The V and J ends lost 5 bases and 6 bases respectively, with 23 bases between them. The germline gives CDR1 SGHTA, CDR2 FQGTGA. DNA for the CDR3: TGTGCCAGCAGCCACGCCCAGGGAAGGATACCAATTAATTCACCCCTCCACTTT. Translation: CASSHAQGRIPINSPLHF.

V gene TRBV29-1 combines with J gene TRBJ1-1, with D perhaps TRBD1 (6 bases). The V end lost 7 bases, the J end lost 1 base, and 22 bases lay between the germline ends. CDR1 SQVTM and CDR2 ANQGSEA come from the germline V gene. The CDR3 is 16 amino acids. CDR3 loop: CSGNTMGDRKNTEAFF. CDR3 bases: TGCAGCGGGAATACCATGGGTGACAGGAAGAACACTGAAGCTTTCTTT. The whole variable domain, remainder taken from reference TRBV29-1 and TRBJ1-1, is SAVISQKPSRDICQRGTSLTIQCQVDSQVTMMFWYRQQPGQSLTLIATANQGSEATYESGFVIDKFPISRPNLTFSTLTVSNMSPEDSSIYLCSGNTMGDRKNTEAFFGQGTRLTVV.

V usage is TRBV12-5 and J usage is TRBJ2-2, with D possibly being TRBD1 (6 bases). In germline, CDR1 is LGHNT, CDR2 FRNRAP. The CDR3 runs 15 residues. V was pared by 6 bases and J by 0 bases, with 11 bases between. The CDR3 loop is CASGPDRANTGELFF. CDR3 nucleotide sequence: TGTGCTAGTGGCCCGGACAGAGCGAACACCGGGGAGCTGTTTTTT. Based on the CDR3 plus reference TRBV12-5 and TRBJ2-2, the full variable domain is DARVTQTPRHKVTEMGQEVTMRCQPILGHNTVFWYRQTMMQGLELLAYFRNRAPLDDSGMPKDRFSAEMPDATLATLKIQPSEPRDSAVYFCASGPDRANTGELFFGEGSRLTVL.

The table lists this clone with a count of one. The gene calls are TRBV18 and TRBJ2-2; D is unresolved. CDR1 KGHSH and CDR2 LQKENI come from the germline V gene. Trimming removed 1 base at V and 0 bases at J, with 9 bases between. The length of the CDR3 is 16 residues. The CDR3, as DNA: TGTGCCAGCTCACCACGGCAGGTCGCGAACACCGGGGAGCTGTTTTTT. Protein product: CASSPRQVANTGELFF.

CDR3 region: CASTRVGTEAFF. The DNA for the CDR3 is TGTGCCAGCACCAGGGTTGGCACTGAAGCTTTCTTT. The genes are TRBV12-3 or TRBV12-4 and TRBJ1-1; possible D gene TRBD1, 5 bases. The CDR3 spans 12 residues. Trimming removed 7 bases at V and 4 bases at J, with 10 bases between.

The rearrangement uses TRBV28 and TRBJ1-4; D remains ambiguous. The CDR3 consists of 15 residues. Germline V gene lookup returns CDR1 MDHEN and CDR2 SYDVKM. Trimming shortened V by 5 bases and J by 5 bases, and 15 bases separated the two germline ends. The CDR3 reads CASSPRRARNEKLFF. As DNA, the CDR3 is TGTGCCAGCAGTCCTCGTAGAGCTAGGAATGAAAAACTGTTTTTT.

This chain uses TRBV7-3 with TRBJ2-3; TRBD2 matches at 13 bases. J gave up 3 bases and V 1 base, and 13 bases lay outside the gene matches. The CDR3 consists of 20 residues. Germline CDR1 reads SGHTA; CDR2 reads FQGTGA. The CDR3 region has the DNA TGTGCCAGCAGCTTAAAGAGGGGGTTTGGGACTAGCGGGAAGACAGATACGCAGTATTTT. As protein: CASSLKRGFGTSGKTDTQYF.